This T cell receptor (beta chain) was documented in a study of blood T cell repertoires in COVID-19. Original processing methods: Amplification with reference gene primers provided the estimates of nucleated cell counts. This table comes from immunoSEQ multiplex PCR, and its TCRdb copy is limited to in-frame clones, with some not included. The D gene and trimming were derived from the DNA, and the V and J assignments and clone size from that table. Among fewer than 200,000 clones listed, around nine tenths were seen once. V lost 0 bases, J lost 5 bases, and 8 bases stayed unmatched. The CDR3 spans 17 residues. CDR1 and CDR2 (germline): SGDLS, YYNGEE. This clone appeared many times.

Input material: peripheral blood. The chain carries TRBV9 and TRBJ2-5; 12 nucleotides line up with TRBD1. This clonotype originated in a woman between 18 and 30 years old who had recovered from COVID-19. The CDR3 sequence is CASSVAWGQGAKETQYF. The DNA of the CDR3 is TGTGCCAGCAGCGTAGCTTGGGGACAGGGGGCGAAGGAGACCCAGTACTTC.